This TCR beta chain was documented in a study of molecular identifiers for immune sequencing clone quantification. This clonotype has just a few counts. Previously described methods and listed TCR primers were used for bulk TCR libraries. TCRdb re-called the PCR reads through MiXCR, storing one row per CDR3 protein. The table lists about 320,000 distinct CDR3 sequences, roughly 24% of them singletons. This CDR3 comprises 13 residues. The V end was cut by 8 bases, the J end by 3 bases, with 14 bases between. The chain links TRBV12-3 or TRBV12-4 to TRBJ2-7, with D perhaps TRBD2 (7 bases). Sequenced material: naive CD8+ T cells from blood, with Jurkat cell RNA spiked in. Subset reported: FACS-sorted CD8+CD4-CCR7+CD45RA+ naive T cells. This clonotype originated in a human donor in good health. Some libraries in this study had Jurkat cell RNA spiked in. CDR3 DNA: TGTGCCAGCCGAGGGGGGGGGTTCTACGAGCAGTACTTC. It translates to CASRGGGFYEQYF.